This T cell receptor (beta chain) came from a study of cytomegalovirus exposure and HLA in healthy donors (TCRdb year 2017). General notes on the study: An earlier analysis of more than 550 of the donors reported about 300 Gb of sequence data and 95 million to 140 million unique TCR beta sequences obtained from around 180 million T cells. The number of typed donors differed by locus: 629-630 for A, B, C, DRB1 and DQB1; approximately 540 for DQA1; approximately 600 for DPA1; and approximately 450 for DPB1. An early release covering just under 650 HLA-typed donors comprised 250 to 350 gigabases of sequencing data and tens of millions of unique TCR sequences. Alongside the repertoire data, information on donor age, sex, ethnicity and CMV serostatus was compiled. The later analysis used no new phenotypic data to find candidate immune exposures, relying instead on TCR beta sequences and their occurrence across donors. Every repertoire in the discovery cohort had been generated on one and the same sequencing platform. To decide whether each TCR beta V gene segment behaved as functional or pseudogenic, an earlier analysis of some 600 of the donors relied on high-throughput TCR beta sequencing. Both class I and class II loci were covered by HLA typing, at four-digit resolution. To study patterns of TCR occurrence, a later analysis re-analyzed previously published TCR beta repertoires from 500 to 850 donors and added high-resolution HLA genotyping. A handful of DR-DQ haplotypes were handled as single units for association and clustering because linkage in the cohort was strong. Besides the first cohort of about 730 subjects, a separate validation cohort made up of 120 or so different subjects was used. The aim of the study was to test whether cataloging public T cell receptors could identify signatures of past pathogen exposure. To predict cytomegalovirus infection status, the study brought together high-throughput TCR immunosequencing, statistical association of individual TCRs with disease status, and machine learning. Using immunosequencing, the study profiled T cell repertoires from about 610 subjects and related those repertoires to cytomegalovirus serostatus. Genome-wide SNP genotypes for about 65% of the roughly 670 donors were used in a later genetic analysis, which treated that subset as a discovery cohort. Across 300 to 400 genotyped donors of the cohort, an average of roughly 200,000 unique TCR beta nucleotide sequences per donor were sequenced, and 15% to 20% of those sequences were non-productive. The genetic ancestry cluster associated with self-reported Caucasian donors included roughly 84% of the roughly 400 genotyped donors. Paper-wide results and their limitations: A later analysis found that most CMV-associated TCR beta chains appeared HLA-restricted, with HLA associations seemingly driven largely by CMV exposure. According to the authors, the approach could potentially be generalized to other disease states and immunological phenotypes. An association between a missense DCLRE1C variant and V-gene and J-gene trimming of TCR beta chains was found in a later genetic analysis and replicated in an independent cohort. The only immune exposure information available for the cohort was CMV serostatus. Most TCR sequences were seen in very few donors, while some public TCRs were found in many individuals. Specific HLA alleles were associated with 15,000 to 20,000 TCR beta sequences at a false discovery rate of 0.05 in a later analysis. Three of the identified cytomegalovirus-associated TCR beta chains were confirmed in vitro to be specific for cytomegalovirus antigens. In a later analysis, the rate of TCR association differed among HLA loci, with DRB1 alleles having the most associated TCRs and HLA-C alleles having the fewest. In this cohort, only TCR beta chains were sequenced, and detectable features were limited by the absence of alpha or paired-chain data. A further reported finding was that TCR beta sequences accurately predicted the HLA-A and HLA-B alleles for most subjects in the first cohort. HLA typing was unavailable for some donors at each locus, so association tests used only the typed subset. The 87-base-pair reads could not distinguish some IMGT-functional V segments, including TRBV6-2 and TRBV6-3, so those segments were excluded. In a later analysis, several top co-occurrence clusters were reported to appear linked to parvovirus B19, influenza, CMV and Epstein-Barr virus. In a later analysis, HLA-associated TCR beta chains showed more clonal expansion and lower generation probabilities than non-associated chains that were equally common. Roughly uniform sequencing depth across donors was assumed in presence/absence analyses, although this assumption may not hold. Correlated functional status among segregating V segments might reflect linkage disequilibrium, but an unknown experimental factor could not be ruled out. According to a later genetic analysis, donors in an Asian-associated ancestry cluster had fewer N-insertions in productive TCRs than the approximately 630-donor mean. An earlier analysis of some 590 of the donors showed that most TCR beta V segments appeared in productive rearrangements either about 87% or about 30% of the time, which broadly matched IMGT annotations. Because counts were too low, roughly 16 rarely observed V segments, including chromosome 9 orphons, were excluded from the earlier analysis of fewer than 650 of the donors. When HLA alleles, especially DR and DQ, strongly co-occurred, attributing TCR associations to individual alleles was difficult. In the study, 150 to 200 TCR beta chains were listed as associated with cytomegalovirus. A group of highly shared sequence variants was considered likely to be a technical artifact of the sequencing pipeline. The classifier was reported to diagnose cytomegalovirus status with high specificity and sensitivity in both the original cohort and the validation cohort.

The library was made by the immunoSEQ multiplex PCR assay. The multiplex PCR relied on a mix of 60 forward primers for TCR Vbeta segments and 13 reverse primers for TCR Jbeta segments. Amplification of the CDR3 region of rearranged TCR beta genes was performed with a multiplex PCR assay on genomic DNA. The amplified TCR beta libraries were sequenced on the Illumina HiSeq System as 87-base-pair reads. The paper's data handling went like this. A later analysis counted 75 million to 100 million unique TCR beta chains across the 550 to 700 repertoires, and about 10 million of these chains were shared by at least two donors. Raw reads were error-corrected and collapsed into unique sequences with a nearest-neighbor algorithm that merged closely related sequences to remove PCR and sequencing errors. V, D and J gene segments were assigned by aligning CDR3 sequences to IMGT reference sequences. For a sequence to be retained, at least a six-nucleotide match to both a V gene segment and a J gene segment was required. A rearrangement counted as productive if the CDR3 had no stop codons and remained in frame with V and J, and every other rearrangement counted as non-productive. Following IMGT convention, CDR3 was defined as the stretch from the second conserved V-encoded cysteine up to the conserved J-encoded phenylalanine. The earlier analysis of 500 to 750 of the donors excluded any sequence lacking an unambiguous match to a single V gene segment. In an earlier analysis of 500 to 750 of the donors, V segments were called functional above 56.7% productive rearrangements and were called segregating when the between-donor standard deviation exceeded 5%. A statistical classification framework was built for diagnosing cytomegalovirus status from the catalog of TCR beta chain sequences. A later analysis assigned V and J genes by comparing TCR nucleotide sequences with IMGT/GENE-DB human TR gene sequences. Using the TCRdist pipeline, a later analysis assigned CDR3 sequences along with most-parsimonious VDJ recombination scenarios. In a later analysis, each TCR beta chain was defined by its CDR3 amino acid sequence together with its V-gene family, and reads lacking a unique V-gene family were excluded. As a way to deal with suspected cross-contamination and a sequencing artifact, a later analysis dropped 450 to 600 nucleotide sequences that were highly shared and had low generation probability. For each public chain, a later analysis derived a clonal expansion index from normalized ranks of inferred template counts within each repertoire. In a later analysis, generation probabilities were computed with a VDJ recombination model fitted to out-of-frame rearrangements, and the resulting probabilities were checked against IGoR. A later analysis scored TCR-TCR, TCR-HLA and TCR-CMV co-occurrence with hypergeometric tests, applying a repertoire-size bias correction to TCR pairs. To estimate false discovery rates, a later analysis permuted the HLA or CMV assignments 20 times. In a later analysis, co-occurring TCRs were grouped using DBSCAN, with TCRdist sequence similarity added in when clustering inside HLA-allele-positive subsets. Repertoires with fewer than 30,000 or more than 120,000 public chains, plus five repertoires with anomalous nucleotide sharing, were excluded from co-occurrence clustering. Held by TCRdb, this immuneACCESS table contains in-frame sequences only and omits some clones. Under half of the omission traces to an unresolved V gene where checked; the cause of the rest is unknown. V, J and clone size derive from that table, while D and trimming were established from the DNA sequence. This sample is represented by about 98,000 clones; around four fifths of them were singletons. The ten biggest clones cover under 4.5% of the sample.

The cohort consisted of 600 to 750 healthy bone marrow donors. At the time of sampling, every cohort member was nominally healthy, though immune exposures that went unrecorded were likely present. The donor was CMV seropositive and was included in the group of approximately 300 seropositive cohort members. A peripheral blood sample was collected from each donor, and TCR beta sequencing was performed on peripheral blood mononuclear cells. Genomic DNA was extracted from the blood cell samples with the Qiagen DNeasy Blood Extraction Kit. Concerning this clone itself: Its specific antigen is unknown. A junction end diverges from the germline sequence, so it may reflect a read error.

Sequences SEHNR (CDR1) and FQNEAQ (CDR2) are obtained from the germline V gene (reference sequence). The CDR3, cysteine through phenylalanine, is 18 amino acids long. This entry keeps only the CDR3 DNA: 54 bases, framed from base 1. The sequence is built from TRBV7-9 and TRBJ1-4; TRBD1 aligns with 9 central bases. The sample consisted of PBMCs. This sequence originates from a female donor in good health and CMV-seropositive. The CDR3 protein sequence reads: CSSSDPRDREFPNEKLFF. The nucleotides are TGTTCCAGCAGCGACCCCCGGGACAGGGAGTTCCCTAATGAAAAACTGTTTTTT.